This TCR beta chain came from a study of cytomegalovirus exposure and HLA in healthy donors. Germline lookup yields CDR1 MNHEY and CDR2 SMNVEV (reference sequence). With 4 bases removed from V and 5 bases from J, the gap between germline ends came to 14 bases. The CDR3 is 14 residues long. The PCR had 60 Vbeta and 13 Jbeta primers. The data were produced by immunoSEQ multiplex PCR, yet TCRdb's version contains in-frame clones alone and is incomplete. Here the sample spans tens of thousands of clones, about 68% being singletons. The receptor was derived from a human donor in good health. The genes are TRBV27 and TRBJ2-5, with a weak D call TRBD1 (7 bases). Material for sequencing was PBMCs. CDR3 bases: TGTGCCAGCAGTTACATGACAGGGAGGGAGACCCAGTACTTC. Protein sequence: CASSYMTGRETQYF.